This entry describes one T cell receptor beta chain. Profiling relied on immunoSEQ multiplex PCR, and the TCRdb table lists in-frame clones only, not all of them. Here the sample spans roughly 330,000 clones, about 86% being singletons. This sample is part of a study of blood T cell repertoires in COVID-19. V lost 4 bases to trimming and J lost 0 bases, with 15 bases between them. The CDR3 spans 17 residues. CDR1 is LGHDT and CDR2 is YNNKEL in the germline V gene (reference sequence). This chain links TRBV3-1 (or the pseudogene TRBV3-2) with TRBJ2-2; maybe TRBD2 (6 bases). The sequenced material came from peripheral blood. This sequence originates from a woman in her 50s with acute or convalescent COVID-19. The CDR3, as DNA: TGTGCCAGCAGCCCCCGCCCGGGACTGGCGAACACCGGGGAGCTGTTTTTT. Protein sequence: CASSPRPGLANTGELFF.